This T cell receptor (beta chain) was captured by sequencing in a study of OX40 agonist ivuxolimab in advanced cancers. The germline V and J ends were trimmed by 4 bases and 0 bases, with 3 bases remaining between them. CDR3 length: 12 residues. Looked up from germline, CDR1 is SGHKS and CDR2 is YYEKEE (reference sequence). This clone has just a few counts. Clones were sequenced by immunoSEQ multiplex PCR, and TCRdb holds only the in-frame ones, with some missing. Of tens of thousands of clones in the sample, around 84% were seen once. The chain employs TRBV5-5 and TRBJ2-3, with unresolved D. The clonotype originates from an adult with an advanced solid tumor such as melanoma, head and neck, liver or kidney cancer. Sequences were derived from CD4+ or CD8+ T cells sorted from blood, sampled in a trial of the OX40 agonist ivuxolimab. CDR3 in amino acids: CASSASTDTQYF. The CDR3 DNA sequence: TGTGCCAGCAGCGCCAGCACAGATACGCAGTATTTT.